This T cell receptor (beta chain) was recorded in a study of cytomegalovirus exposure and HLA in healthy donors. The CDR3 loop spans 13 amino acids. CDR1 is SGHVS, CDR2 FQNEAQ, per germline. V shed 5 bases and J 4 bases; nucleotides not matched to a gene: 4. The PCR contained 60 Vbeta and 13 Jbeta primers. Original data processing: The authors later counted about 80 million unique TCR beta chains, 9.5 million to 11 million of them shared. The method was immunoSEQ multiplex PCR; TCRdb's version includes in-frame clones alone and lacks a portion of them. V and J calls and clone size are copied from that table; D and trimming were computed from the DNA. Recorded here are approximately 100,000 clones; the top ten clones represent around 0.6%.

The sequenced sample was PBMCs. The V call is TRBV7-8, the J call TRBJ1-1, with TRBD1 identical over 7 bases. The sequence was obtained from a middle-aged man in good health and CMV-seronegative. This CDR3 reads CASSTGVPTEAFF. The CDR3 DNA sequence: TGTGCCAGCAGCACAGGGGTACCCACTGAAGCTTTCTTT.